This TCR beta chain is drawn from a study of long-term antiretroviral therapy in people with HIV. Study-wide results and caveats: The study found narrower CDR3 length ranges in HIV repertoires than in controls.

Each specimen consisted of about 0.85-11 million cryopreserved PBMC prior to extraction of DNA. At the survey level, the v3.0 immunoSEQ assay was run. Measured with immunoSEQ multiplex PCR; TCRdb has only the in-frame clones, and not every one. This sample has roughly 20,000 clones, with around three quarters found just once. The germline V gene encodes CDR1 LGHNA and CDR2 YSLEER. This CDR3 spans 14 amino acids. The trim removed 1 base at V and 4 bases at J, leaving 4 bases unmatched. As to this clone: Its antigen is not known.

Sequencing used unsorted PBMCs, obtained 4.1 years after starting antiretroviral therapy. The chain links TRBV4-3 to TRBJ2-7, with TRBD1 matching over 7 bases. The source of this sequence is a woman in her thirties or forties with HIV. CDR3 protein: CASSQGYRGYEQYF. The CDR3 bases are TGCGCCAGCAGCCAAGGTTACAGGGGTTACGAGCAGTACTTC.